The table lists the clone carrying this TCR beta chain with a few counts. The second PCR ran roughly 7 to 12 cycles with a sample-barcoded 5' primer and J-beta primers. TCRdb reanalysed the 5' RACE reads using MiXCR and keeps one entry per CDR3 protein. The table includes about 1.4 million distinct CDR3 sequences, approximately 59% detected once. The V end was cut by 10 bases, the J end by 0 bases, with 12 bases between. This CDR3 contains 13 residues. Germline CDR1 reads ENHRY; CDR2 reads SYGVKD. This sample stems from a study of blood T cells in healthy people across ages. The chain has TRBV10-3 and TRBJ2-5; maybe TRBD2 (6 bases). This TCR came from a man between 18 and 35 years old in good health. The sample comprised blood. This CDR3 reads CATWAGNQETQYF. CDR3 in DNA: TGTGCCACCTGGGCGGGGAACCAAGAGACCCAGTACTTC.